A selection of T cell receptor beta chains follows, all from one sample in a study of shared clonotypes between healthy human individuals. Some clones are missing from TCRdb's copy, which holds only in-frame ones; the method was immunoSEQ multiplex PCR. The sample contains nearly 500,000 clones, 60% to 85% of which appear only once. The sequencing sample was made of PBMCs. Source of these receptors: a woman in her thirties or forties in good health. Some clones in this sample may be carry-over from other donors' samples. Each CDR3 is given with its conserved first and last residue. The D gene is left open where the match is weak. Clone size is given for some rows only: seen once, a few or many times, or a class if the clone is expanded.

size	V	J	D	CDR3	DNA
few	TRBV2	TRBJ1-5	NA	CASRALQGPANQPQHF	TGTGCCAGCAGGGCCCTACAGGGACCAGCCAATCAGCCCCAGCATTTT
NA	TRBV4-2	TRBJ2-5	TRBD2	CASSQDSRTSGETQYF	TGTGCCAGCAGCCAAGACAGTCGGACTAGCGGAGAGACCCAGTACTTC
NA	TRBV7-9	TRBJ1-5	TRBD1	CASSSGQDENRPQHF	TGTGCCAGCAGCTCTGGACAGGACGAGAATAGGCCCCAGCATTTT
NA	TRBV9	TRBJ1-3	NA	CASSPGGARGNTIYF	TGTGCCAGCAGCCCTGGGGGGGCGCGAGGAAACACCATATATTTT
NA	TRBV2	TRBJ1-5	TRBD1	CASSPRWTGELQHF	TGTGCCAGCAGTCCGCGATGGACAGGGGAACTCCAGCATTTT
NA	TRBV27	TRBJ1-1	NA	CASSFQLNTEAFF	TGTGCCAGCAGTTTTCAGCTGAACACTGAAGCTTTCTTT
once	TRBV7-7	TRBJ2-5	TRBD2	CASSLRTSGRGETQYF	TGTGCTAGCAGCCTCCGGACTAGCGGGAGAGGGGAGACCCAGTACTTC
many	TRBV29-1	TRBJ2-1	TRBD2	CSGQLAGGNEQFF	TGCAGCGGGCAACTAGCGGGAGGGAATGAGCAGTTCTTC
NA	TRBV10-3	TRBJ2-7	NA	CAISETAEPYEQYF	TGTGCCATCAGTGAAACGGCGGAGCCATACGAGCAGTACTTC
NA	TRBV14	TRBJ1-1	TRBD1	CASSRRDRGRNTEAFF	TGTGCCAGCAGCCGACGGGACAGGGGCAGGAACACTGAAGCTTTCTTT
NA	TRBV15	TRBJ1-1	NA	CATSRAGGTVNTEAFF	TGTGCCACCAGCAGAGCGGGGGGGACTGTGAACACTGAAGCTTTCTTT
NA	TRBV18	TRBJ1-1	NA	CASSRTTQSETSEAFF	TGTGCCAGCTCACGAACGACCCAGTCGGAAACTTCTGAAGCTTTCTTT
NA	TRBV5-1	TRBJ2-5	NA	CASSLSVAEETQYF	TGCGCCAGCAGCTTGTCCGTGGCTGAAGAGACCCAGTACTTC
NA	TRBV28	TRBJ2-3	TRBD1	CASSFQGAPTDTQYF	TGTGCCAGCAGTTTCCAGGGGGCCCCCACAGATACGCAGTATTTT
NA	TRBV19	TRBJ2-7	TRBD2	CASSIRGGLASYEQYF	TGTGCCAGTAGTATCCGGGGGGGTCTAGCGAGCTACGAGCAGTACTTC
NA	TRBV11-2	TRBJ2-1	NA	CASSLRIGGNEQFF	TGTGCCAGCAGCTTGAGAATAGGGGGCAATGAGCAGTTCTTC